This TCR beta chain was obtained from a study of response to subunit inactivated influenza vaccine. General study results and limits: Researchers suggested that each seasonal influenza vaccination recruits few new T cells.

V gave up 4 bases and J gave up 8 bases, with 13 bases separating them. Per germline, CDR1 SNHLY and CDR2 FYNNEI. The CDR3 has 13 amino acids. TCRdb fed the RT-PCR reads into MiXCR, producing one record per CDR3 protein. Seen here are about 650,000 distinct CDR3 sequences, 14% observed once, and the top ten hold roughly 7.6%. In the case of this clonotype: Its antigen is undetermined.

The receptor was derived from a man aged 45 to 65 who received an inactivated influenza vaccine. The chain joins TRBV2 to TRBJ2-3, with no clear D. This specimen consisted of PBMCs from blood, obtained approximately 15 days before vaccination. CDR3 sequence (DNA): TGTGCCAGCAGTGCTAGGAGAGGCGTTACGCAGTATTTT. It translates to CASSARRGVTQYF.